This TCR beta chain was obtained from a study of CD4 T cells in relation to SARS-CoV-2 and coronaviruses. Study background: ViraFEST: approximately 10-day antigen culture of PBMCs, then TCR beta CDR3 sequencing.

This clone was detected only a few times. Its antigen is not identified. The unexposed donors gave CD4+ T cells in about 2010-2018, prior to COVID-19. Isolation of CD4+ T cells took place after less than 13 days in culture. PBMCs were plated at 1.5 million to 2.5 million per well in IL-2-containing medium. Repertoires were generated with immunoSEQ multiplex PCR, while TCRdb's copy carries only in-frame clones and drops some. The data contain just over 25,000 clones, around 80% of them singletons. This receptor was identified in a human donor in good health. The sample taken for sequencing was CD4+ T cells from PBMCs, cultured in vitro.

CDR3 sequence (DNA): TGCGCCAGCAGCTATCGGCTGTTCCGGGAGGCGTACAATGAGCAGTTCTTC. Protein product: CASSYRLFREAYNEQFF. The V and J genes are TRBV4-1 and TRBJ2-1, with 7 bases that match TRBD2. The germline V gene encodes CDR1 MGHRA and CDR2 YSYEKL. Trimming took 5 bases from V and 4 from J; bases not matched to a gene: 14. This CDR3 is 17 amino acids long.